This TCR beta chain stems from a study of CD8+CD57+ T cells in acquired aplastic anemia. For the study at large: When averaged, DNA from sorted CD4+ and CD8+ cells came to approximately 3 ug. Sequencing produced an average of around 11 million reads per healthy donor for CD4+ cells. Whole-study results and caveats: Overlapping CD8+ CDR3 repertoires of patients and controls contained 25 to 35 shared sequences.

In the case of this clonotype: Its antigen remains unidentified.

The use of genomic DNA as template underpinned the TCR beta VDJ and CDR3 profiling. TCRdb passed the reads through MiXCR, listing each CDR3 protein once. The sample has roughly 420,000 distinct CDR3 sequences, just under 70% seen once. Trimming took 6 bases from V and 0 from J, leaving 17 bases between them. This CDR3 region has 15 residues. Germline V gene data show CDR1 as DFQATT and CDR2 as SNEGSKA (reference sequence). The chain is built from TRBV20-1 and TRBJ1-2; D gene ambiguous. This TCR came from a human donor in good health, serving as a control. The specimen was sorted CD4+, CD8+, or CD8+CD57+ T cells (not recorded which) from PBMCs. This CDR3 reads CSAENNSLANYGYTF. The CDR3 DNA is TGCAGTGCCGAAAACAACAGCTTAGCTAACTATGGCTACACCTTC.